These T cell receptor beta chains were read from a single sample in a study of cytomegalovirus exposure and HLA in healthy donors. Only in-frame clones appear in the TCRdb table, and some are missing; sequencing was by immunoSEQ multiplex PCR. This repertoire shows 150,000 to 200,000 clones, around 85% found once; its top ten account for more than 1.5%. Material: PBMCs. The receptors shown here come from a man younger than 35 in good health and CMV-seronegative. The CDR3 runs from the conserved cysteine through the conserved F or W. D genes are given only for firm matches. Size is stated for part of the rows, as once, few or many counts, or as a class when the clone is expanded.

V,D,size,length,J,CDR3,DNA
TRBV9,TRBD2,.,15,TRBJ2-5,CASSVAGGLSGTQYF,TGTGCCAGCAGCGTAGCGGGGGGGCTCAGCGGGACCCAGTACTTC
TRBV29-1,.,.,14,TRBJ2-7,CSVKGRLGTYEQYF,TGCAGCGTTAAGGGGAGGTTAGGGACCTACGAGCAGTACTTC
TRBV7-2,.,.,13,TRBJ1-1,CASSADRNTEAFF,TGTGCCAGCAGCGCCGACAGGAACACTGAAGCTTTCTTT
TRBV5-1,.,.,15,TRBJ2-3,CASTLLGAAPDTQYF,TGCGCCAGCACCCTTTTAGGGGCAGCACCGGATACGCAGTATTTT
TRBV29-1,.,.,14,TRBJ2-2,CSVSGGGYTGELFF,TGCAGCGTCTCAGGGGGAGGATACACCGGGGAGCTGTTTTTT
TRBV28,TRBD2,.,17,TRBJ2-1,CASRARARTVREAEQFF,TGTGCCAGCCGGGCCCGAGCTCGGACAGTGCGGGAGGCTGAGCAGTTCTTC
TRBV7-2,.,.,14,TRBJ1-2,CASSEQPDSYGYTF,TGTGCCAGCAGCGAACAGCCCGACAGCTATGGCTACACCTTC
TRBV7-9,TRBD1,.,11,TRBJ2-7,CAIDRGREQYF,TGTGCCATAGACAGGGGTCGCGAGCAGTACTTC
TRBV9,TRBD1,few,17,TRBJ2-2,CASSVRPGQGNTGELFF,TGTGCCAGCAGCGTCCGCCCGGGACAGGGGAACACCGGGGAGCTGTTTTTT
TRBV5-1,TRBD1,.,15,TRBJ2-7,CASSVPGTGAHEQYF,TGCGCCAGCAGCGTACCCGGGACAGGGGCTCACGAGCAGTACTTC
TRBV19,.,.,13,TRBJ1-5,CASSSAGGRPQHF,TGTGCCAGTAGTAGCGCAGGAGGCCGGCCCCAGCATTTT
TRBV18,TRBD2,.,15,TRBJ2-7,CASSQGTSDAGEQYF,TGTGCCAGCTCACAAGGGACTAGCGATGCGGGGGAGCAGTACTTC
TRBV7-2,.,.,12,TRBJ2-7,CASSFLYVEQYF,TGTGCCAGCAGCTTCCTCTATGTCGAGCAGTACTTC
TRBV7-6,.,.,15,TRBJ1-5,CASGRGVRSNQPQHF,TGTGCCAGCGGCCGTGGAGTAAGGAGCAATCAGCCCCAGCATTTT
TRBV19,TRBD1,.,15,TRBJ2-7,CASSILGQGASEQYF,TGTGCCAGTAGTATTCTCGGACAGGGGGCGTCCGAGCAGTACTTC
TRBV13,.,.,18,TRBJ1-4,CASSLSYGEEQGDEKLFF,TGTGCCAGCAGCTTAAGTTATGGGGAAGAACAGGGTGATGAAAAACTGTTTTTT
TRBV12-5,TRBD2,.,16,TRBJ2-5,CASAPGDYVGGETQYF,TGTGCTAGTGCCCCTGGCGACTACGTGGGGGGGGAGACCCAGTACTTC
TRBV27,.,once,13,TRBJ1-1,CASSARGISEAFF,TGTGCCAGCAGTGCAAGGGGGATCTCTGAAGCTTTCTTT
TRBV2,.,.,14,TRBJ1-2,CASSRTGGGYGYTF,TGTGCCAGCAGCCGGACGGGGGGTGGCTATGGCTACACCTTC
TRBV18,TRBD2,.,16,TRBJ2-1,CASSPQLGLAVNEQFF,TGTGCCAGCTCACCCCAACTCGGACTAGCAGTAAATGAGCAGTTCTTC